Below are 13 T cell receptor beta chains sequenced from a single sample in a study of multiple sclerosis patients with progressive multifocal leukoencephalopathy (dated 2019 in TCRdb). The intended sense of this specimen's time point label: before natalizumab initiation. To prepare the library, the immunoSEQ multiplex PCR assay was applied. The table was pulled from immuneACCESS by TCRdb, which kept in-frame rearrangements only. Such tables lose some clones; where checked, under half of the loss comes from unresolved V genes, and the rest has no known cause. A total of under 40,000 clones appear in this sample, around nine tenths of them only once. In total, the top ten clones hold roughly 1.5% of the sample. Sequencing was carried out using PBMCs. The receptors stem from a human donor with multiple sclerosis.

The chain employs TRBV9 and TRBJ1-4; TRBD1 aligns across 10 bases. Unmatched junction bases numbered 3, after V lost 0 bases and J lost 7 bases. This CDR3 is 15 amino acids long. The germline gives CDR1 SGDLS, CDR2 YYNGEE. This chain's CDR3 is CASSVGQGAVEKLFF. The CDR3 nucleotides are TGTGCCAGCAGCGTAGGACAGGGGGCTGTTGAAAAACTGTTTTTT.

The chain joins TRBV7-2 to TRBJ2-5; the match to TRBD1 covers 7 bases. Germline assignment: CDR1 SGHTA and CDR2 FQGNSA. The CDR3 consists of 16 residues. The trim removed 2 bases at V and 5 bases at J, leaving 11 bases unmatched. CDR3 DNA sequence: TGTGCCAGCAGCTTACCGGGACAGACATCGGAGGAGACCCAGTACTTC. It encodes CASSLPGQTSEETQYF.

The CDR3 nucleotides are TGTGCCAGTAGTTTGTACGGGACGGCGGGTGAGCAGTTCTTC. Encoded protein: CASSLYGTAGEQFF. This chain uses TRBV19 with TRBJ2-1, with D perhaps given as TRBD1 or TRBD2 (5 bases each). The CDR3 totals 14 residues. V lost 5 bases, J lost 9 bases, and 17 bases lay in between. Germline assignment: CDR1 LNHDA and CDR2 SQIVND (reference sequence).

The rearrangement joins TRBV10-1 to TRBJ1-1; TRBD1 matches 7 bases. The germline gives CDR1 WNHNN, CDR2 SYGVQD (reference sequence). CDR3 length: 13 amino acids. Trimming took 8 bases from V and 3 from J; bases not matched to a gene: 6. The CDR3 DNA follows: TGCGCCAGCGCAAGAGGACAGGACACTGAAGCTTTCTTT. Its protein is CASARGQDTEAFF.

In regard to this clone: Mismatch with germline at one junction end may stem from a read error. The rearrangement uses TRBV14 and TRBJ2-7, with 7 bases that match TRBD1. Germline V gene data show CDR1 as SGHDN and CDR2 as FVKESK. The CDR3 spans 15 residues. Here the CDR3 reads CANSQPGQTSYEQYF. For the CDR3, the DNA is TGTGCCAACAGCCAACCGGGACAGACCTCCTACGAGCAGTACTTC.

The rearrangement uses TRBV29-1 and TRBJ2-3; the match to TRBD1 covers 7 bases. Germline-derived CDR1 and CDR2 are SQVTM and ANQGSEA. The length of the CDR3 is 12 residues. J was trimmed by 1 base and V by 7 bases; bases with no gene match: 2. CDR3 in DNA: TGCAGCGGACAGGGCCGCACAGATACGCAGTATTTT. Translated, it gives CSGQGRTDTQYF.

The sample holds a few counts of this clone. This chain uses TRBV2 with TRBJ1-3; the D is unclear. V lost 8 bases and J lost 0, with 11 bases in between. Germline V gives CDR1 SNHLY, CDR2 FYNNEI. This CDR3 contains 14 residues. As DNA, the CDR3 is TGTGCCAGCCCCGCCAGGTCCTCTGGAAACACCATATATTTT. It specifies CASPARSSGNTIYF.

The CDR3 sequence is CASSSPSGPPTEAFF. CDR3 nucleotides: TGCGCCAGCAGCTCCCCGTCAGGGCCACCGACTGAAGCTTTCTTT. This chain connects TRBV5-1 to TRBJ1-1; perhaps TRBD1 as D (5 bases). Germline CDR1 reads SGHRS; CDR2 reads YFSETQ. The CDR3 sequence is 15 residues long. V was pared by 3 bases and J by 5 bases, with 17 bases between.

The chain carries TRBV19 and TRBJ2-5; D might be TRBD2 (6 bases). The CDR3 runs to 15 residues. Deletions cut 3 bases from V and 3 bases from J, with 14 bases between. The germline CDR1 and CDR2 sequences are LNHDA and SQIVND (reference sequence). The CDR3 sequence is CASSILGLAEETQYF. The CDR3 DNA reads TGTGCCAGTAGTATTCTGGGGTTAGCGGAAGAGACCCAGTACTTC.

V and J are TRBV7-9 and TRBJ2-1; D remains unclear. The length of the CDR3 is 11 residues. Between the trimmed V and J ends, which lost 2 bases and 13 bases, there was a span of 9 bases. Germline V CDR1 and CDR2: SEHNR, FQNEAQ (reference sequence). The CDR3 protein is CASSLHPIQFF. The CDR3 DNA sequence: TGTGCCAGCAGCTTACATCCAATTCAGTTCTTC.

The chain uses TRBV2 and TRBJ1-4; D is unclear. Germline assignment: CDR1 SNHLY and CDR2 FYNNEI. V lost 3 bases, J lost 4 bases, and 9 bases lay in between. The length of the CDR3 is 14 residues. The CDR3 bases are TGTGCCAGCAGTGATGGCCGAAATAATGAAAAACTGTTTTTT. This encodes CASSDGRNNEKLFF.

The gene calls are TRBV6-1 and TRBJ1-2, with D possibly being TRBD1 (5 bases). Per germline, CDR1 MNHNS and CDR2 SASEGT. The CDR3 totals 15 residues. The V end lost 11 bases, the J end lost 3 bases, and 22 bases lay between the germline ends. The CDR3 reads CAGTSGGEGDYGYTF. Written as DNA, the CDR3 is TGTGCCGGCACCTCGGGAGGGGAGGGTGACTATGGCTACACCTTC.

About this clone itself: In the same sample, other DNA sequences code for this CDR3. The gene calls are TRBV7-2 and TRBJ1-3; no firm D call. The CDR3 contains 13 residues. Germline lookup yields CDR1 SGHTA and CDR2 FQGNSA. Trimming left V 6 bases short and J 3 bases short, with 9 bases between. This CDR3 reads CASSRVRGNTIYF. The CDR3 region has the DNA TGTGCCAGCAGTCGTGTACGTGGAAACACCATATATTTT.